These T cell receptor beta chains were read from a single sample in a study of shared clonotypes between healthy human individuals. The repertoire was sequenced with immunoSEQ multiplex PCR; TCRdb's copy has only in-frame clones and lacks some. The top ten hold roughly 1.8% of the sample, which has about 640,000 clones, about two thirds seen once. The sequenced sample was memory CD4+ T cells sorted from blood. The receptor set was obtained from a woman aged 25 to 45 in good health. Each CDR3 is given with its conserved first and last residue. Fields, in order: clone size, D gene, J gene, V gene, CDR3 DNA, CDR3 protein. The D gene is left open where the match is weak. Clone size is given for some rows only: seen once, a few or many times, or a class if the clone is expanded.

. . TRBJ2-1 TRBV19 TGTGCCAGTAGTATACGAAGAGCTTCACTACACAATGAGCAGTTCTTC CASSIRRASLHNEQFF
. TRBD1 TRBJ1-2 TRBV6-5 TGTGCCAGCAGTCTACAGGGGAAAGGGGGCTACACCTTC CASSLQGKGGYTF
. . TRBJ1-1 TRBV7-2 TGTGCCAGCAGTCCCCGGGCGGGTAACACTGAAGCTTTCTTT CASSPRAGNTEAFF
. . TRBJ2-1 TRBV4-1 TGCGCCAGCAGCCAAGAACGGGATTTCTACAATGAGCAGTTCTTC CASSQERDFYNEQFF
. TRBD2 TRBJ2-5 TRBV7-8 TGTGCCAGCAGCTTAGGCGGGAGAAACCAAGAGACCCAGTACTTC CASSLGGRNQETQYF
once . TRBJ2-1 TRBV5-1 TGCGCCAGCAGCCCCCGTGGGGCCTCCTACAATGAGCAGTTCTTC CASSPRGASYNEQFF
. . TRBJ2-1 TRBV19 TGTGCCAGTAGTATCCAGATGAGCTCCTACAATGAGCAGTTCTTC CASSIQMSSYNEQFF
few . TRBJ2-1 TRBV11-2 TGTGCCAGCAGCTCCGGGCAGGGGTACAATGAGCAGTTCTTC CASSSGQGYNEQFF
. . TRBJ2-7 TRBV10-2 TGCGCCAGCAGTGAGTACCTCGACAGCTCCTACGAGCAGTACTTC CASSEYLDSSYEQYF
. . TRBJ2-7 TRBV6-4 TGTGCCAGCAGTCCCTCGGCAGGTCTGAGTCGCGAGCAGTACTTC CASSPSAGLSREQYF
once . TRBJ2-5 TRBV7-9 TGTGCCAGCAGCTTAGTGTCGGAGACCCAGTACTTC CASSLVSETQYF
few TRBD2 TRBJ2-1 TRBV30 TGTGCCTGGAGCGAGGGGACTAGCGGCTACAATGAGCAGTTCTTC CAWSEGTSGYNEQFF
. . TRBJ1-1 TRBV11-2 TGTGCCAGCAGCTTCGTCCTGGGGGAGGGCATCTCTGAAGCTTTCTTT CASSFVLGEGISEAFF
once . TRBJ2-1 TRBV7-9 TGTGCCAGCAGCCCGGACTTCGACAATGAGCAGTTCTTC CASSPDFDNEQFF
few . TRBJ2-1 TRBV2 TGTGCCAGCAGGAGGACTACAGGCCCCTACAATGAGCAGTTCTTC CASRRTTGPYNEQFF
few TRBD2 TRBJ2-3 TRBV2 TGTGCCAGCAGTGTCCAGCGGGGATTCACAGATACGCAGTATTTT CASSVQRGFTDTQYF